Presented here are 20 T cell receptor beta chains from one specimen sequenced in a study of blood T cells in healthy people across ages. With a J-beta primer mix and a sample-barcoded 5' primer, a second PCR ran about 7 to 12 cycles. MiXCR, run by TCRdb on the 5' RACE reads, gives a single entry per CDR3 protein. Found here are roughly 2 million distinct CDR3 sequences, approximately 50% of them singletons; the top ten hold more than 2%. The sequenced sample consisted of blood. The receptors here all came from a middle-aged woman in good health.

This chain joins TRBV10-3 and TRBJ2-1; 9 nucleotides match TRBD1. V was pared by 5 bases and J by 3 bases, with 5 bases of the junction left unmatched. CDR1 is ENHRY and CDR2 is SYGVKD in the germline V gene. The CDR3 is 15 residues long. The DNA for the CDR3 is TGTGCCATCAGTCCCGGGACAGGGAGCTACAATGAGCAGTTCTTC. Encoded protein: CAISPGTGSYNEQFF.

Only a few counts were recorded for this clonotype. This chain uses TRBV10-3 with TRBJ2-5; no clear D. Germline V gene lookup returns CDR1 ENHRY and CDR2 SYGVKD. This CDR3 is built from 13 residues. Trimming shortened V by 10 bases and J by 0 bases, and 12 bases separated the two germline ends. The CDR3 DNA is TGTGCCACCCTAGGTTCCAACCAAGAGACCCAGTACTTC. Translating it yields CATLGSNQETQYF.

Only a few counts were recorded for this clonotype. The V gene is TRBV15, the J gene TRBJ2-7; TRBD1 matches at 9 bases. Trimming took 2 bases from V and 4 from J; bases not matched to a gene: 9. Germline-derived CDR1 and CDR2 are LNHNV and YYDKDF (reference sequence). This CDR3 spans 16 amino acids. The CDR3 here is CATSRRQTGGIYEQYF. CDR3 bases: TGTGCCACCAGCAGAAGACAGACAGGGGGAATATACGAGCAGTACTTC.

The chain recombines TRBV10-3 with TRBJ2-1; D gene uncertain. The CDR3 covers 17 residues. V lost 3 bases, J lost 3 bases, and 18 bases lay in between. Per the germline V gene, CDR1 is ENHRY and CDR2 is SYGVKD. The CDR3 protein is CAISEISVSPLYNEQFF. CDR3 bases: TGTGCCATCAGTGAAATTAGTGTCAGCCCACTCTACAATGAGCAGTTCTTC.

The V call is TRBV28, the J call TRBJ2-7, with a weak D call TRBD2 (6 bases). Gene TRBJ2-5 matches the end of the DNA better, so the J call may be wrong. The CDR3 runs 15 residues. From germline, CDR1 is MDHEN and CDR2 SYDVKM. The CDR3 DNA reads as TGTGCCAGCAGAGCCTCCCTGGGGGGTGGAGAGACCCAGTACTTC. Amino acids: CASRASLGGGETQYF.

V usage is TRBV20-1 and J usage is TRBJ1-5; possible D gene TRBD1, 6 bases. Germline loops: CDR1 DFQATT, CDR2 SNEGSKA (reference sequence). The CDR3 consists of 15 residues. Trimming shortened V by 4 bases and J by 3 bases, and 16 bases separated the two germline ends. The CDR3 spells CSATSGAKVNQPQHF. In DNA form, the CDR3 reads TGCAGTGCTACCTCGGGGGCCAAAGTCAATCAGCCCCAGCATTTT.

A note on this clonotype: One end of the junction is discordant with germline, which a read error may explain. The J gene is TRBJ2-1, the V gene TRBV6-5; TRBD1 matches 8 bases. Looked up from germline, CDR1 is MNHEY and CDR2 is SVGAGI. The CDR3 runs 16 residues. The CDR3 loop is CASSNLRGQLYDEQFF. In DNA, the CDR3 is TGTGCCAGCAGCAACCTCAGGGGGCAGCTCTACGATGAGCAGTTCTTC.

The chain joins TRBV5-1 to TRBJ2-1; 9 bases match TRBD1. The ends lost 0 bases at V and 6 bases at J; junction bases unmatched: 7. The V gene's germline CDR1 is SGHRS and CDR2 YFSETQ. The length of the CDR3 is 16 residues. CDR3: CASSLGPGQGSNEQFF. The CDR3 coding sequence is TGCGCCAGCAGCTTGGGGCCGGGACAGGGTTCCAATGAGCAGTTCTTC.

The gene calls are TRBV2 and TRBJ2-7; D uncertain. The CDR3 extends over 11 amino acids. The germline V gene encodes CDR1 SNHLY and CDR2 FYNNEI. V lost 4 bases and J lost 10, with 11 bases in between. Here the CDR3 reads CASSVVTNQYF. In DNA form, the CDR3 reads TGTGCCAGCAGTGTTGTGACAAACCAGTACTTC.

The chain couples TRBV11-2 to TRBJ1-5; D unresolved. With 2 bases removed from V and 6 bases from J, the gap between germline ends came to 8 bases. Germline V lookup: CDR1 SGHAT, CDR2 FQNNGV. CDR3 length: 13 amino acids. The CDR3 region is CASSLTSSQPQHF. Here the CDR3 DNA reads TGTGCCAGCAGCTTAACTAGTTCTCAGCCCCAGCATTTT.

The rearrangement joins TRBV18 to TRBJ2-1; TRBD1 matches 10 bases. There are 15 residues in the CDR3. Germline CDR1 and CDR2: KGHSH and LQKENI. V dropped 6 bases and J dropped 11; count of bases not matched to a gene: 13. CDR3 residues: CASSSRGTGVDKQFF. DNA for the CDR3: TGTGCCAGCTCCTCGCGCGGGACAGGGGTGGATAAGCAGTTCTTC.

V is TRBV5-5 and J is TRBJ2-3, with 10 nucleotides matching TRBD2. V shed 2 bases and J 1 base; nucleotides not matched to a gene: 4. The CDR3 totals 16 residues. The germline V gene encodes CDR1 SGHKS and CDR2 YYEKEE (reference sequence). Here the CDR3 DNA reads TGTGCCAGCAGCTTACCCGGGACTAGCGGCACAGATACGCAGTATTTT. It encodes CASSLPGTSGTDTQYF.

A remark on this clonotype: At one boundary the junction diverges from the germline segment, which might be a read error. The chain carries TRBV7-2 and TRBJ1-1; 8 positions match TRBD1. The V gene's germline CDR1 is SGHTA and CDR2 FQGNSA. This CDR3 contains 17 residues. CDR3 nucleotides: TGTGCCAGCGGCTTTACGAGCCAGGGGGCGCGGGTCGCTGAAGCTTTCTTT. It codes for CASGFTSQGARVAEAFF.

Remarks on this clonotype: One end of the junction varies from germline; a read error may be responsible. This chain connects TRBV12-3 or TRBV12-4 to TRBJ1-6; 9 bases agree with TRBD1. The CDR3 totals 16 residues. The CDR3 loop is CAGSSRPDRGNSPLHF. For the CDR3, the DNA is TGTGCCGGCAGTTCCCGCCCGGACAGGGGAAATTCACCCCTCCACTTT.

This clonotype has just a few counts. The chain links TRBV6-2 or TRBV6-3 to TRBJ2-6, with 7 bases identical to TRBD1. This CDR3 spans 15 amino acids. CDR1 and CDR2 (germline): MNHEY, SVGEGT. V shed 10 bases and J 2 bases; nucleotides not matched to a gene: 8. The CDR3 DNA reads TGTGCCACCCAACAGGGGTTCCCTGGGGCCAACGTCCTGACTTTC. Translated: CATQQGFPGANVLTF.

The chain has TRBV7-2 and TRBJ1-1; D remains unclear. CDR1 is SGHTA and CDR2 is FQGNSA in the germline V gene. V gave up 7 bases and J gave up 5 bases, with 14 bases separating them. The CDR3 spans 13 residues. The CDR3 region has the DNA TGTGCCAGCACCCTCCGGCGGGGTACTGAAGCTTTCTTT. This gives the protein CASTLRRGTEAFF. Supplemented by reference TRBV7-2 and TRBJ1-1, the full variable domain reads GAGVSQSPSNKVTEKGKDVELRCDPISGHTALYWYRQSLGQGLEFLIYFQGNSAPDKSGLPSDRFSAERTGGSVSTLTIQRTQQEDSAVYLCASTLRRGTEAFFGQGTRLTVV.

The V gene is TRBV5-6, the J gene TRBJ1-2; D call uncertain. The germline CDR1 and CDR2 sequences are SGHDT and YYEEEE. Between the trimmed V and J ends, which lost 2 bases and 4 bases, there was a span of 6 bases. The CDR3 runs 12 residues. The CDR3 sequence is CASSFQPYGYTF. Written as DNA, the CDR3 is TGTGCCAGCAGCTTCCAACCCTATGGCTACACCTTC.

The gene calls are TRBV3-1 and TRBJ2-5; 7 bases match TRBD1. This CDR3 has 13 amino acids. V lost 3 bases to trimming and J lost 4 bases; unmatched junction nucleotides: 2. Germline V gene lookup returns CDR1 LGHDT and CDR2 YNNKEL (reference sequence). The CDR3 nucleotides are TGTGCCAGCAGCCACTGGGACAGAGAGACCCAGTACTTC. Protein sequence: CASSHWDRETQYF.

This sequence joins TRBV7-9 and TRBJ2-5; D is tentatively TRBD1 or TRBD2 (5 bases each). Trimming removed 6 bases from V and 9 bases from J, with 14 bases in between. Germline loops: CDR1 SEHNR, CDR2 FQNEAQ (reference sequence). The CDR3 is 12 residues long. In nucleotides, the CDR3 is TGTGCCAGCAGAGGGACGCCGGAGGCCCAGTACTTC. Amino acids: CASRGTPEAQYF.

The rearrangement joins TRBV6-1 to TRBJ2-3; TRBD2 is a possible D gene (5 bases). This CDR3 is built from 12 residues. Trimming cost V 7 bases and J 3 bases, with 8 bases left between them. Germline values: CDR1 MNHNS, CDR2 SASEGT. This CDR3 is CASTLATDTQYF. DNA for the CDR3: TGTGCCAGCACGCTAGCTACAGATACGCAGTATTTT.